The rows below give T cell receptor beta chains drawn from one sample of a study of blood T cell repertoires in COVID-19. Profiled with immunoSEQ multiplex PCR; TCRdb holds only in-frame clones, not every one. Found here are some 310,000 clones, around 87% of them singletons; the top ten hold 1%. The sequencing input was peripheral blood. The origin of the receptors is a man aged 50 to 60 with active or convalescent COVID-19. CDR3s include the opening cysteine and the closing phenylalanine or tryptophan. Fields, in order: CDR3 protein, CDR3 DNA, D gene, V gene, clone size, J gene. A D gene is named only where the DNA matches it firmly. Not every row has a clone size; where given, it reads once, few, many or a size class.

cdr3_aa: CASSPRGGANTEAFF; cdr3_nt: TGTGCCAGCAGTCCCCGTGGGGGGGCAAACACTGAAGCTTTCTTT; d_call: .; v_call: TRBV28; clone_size: .; j_call: TRBJ1-1
cdr3_aa: CASSLSLAGGRRTGELFF; cdr3_nt: TGTGCCAGCAGCTTAAGCCTAGCGGGGGGGCGTAGGACCGGGGAGCTGTTTTTT; d_call: TRBD2; v_call: TRBV7-2; clone_size: .; j_call: TRBJ2-2
cdr3_aa: CASSLTGGNGGYTF; cdr3_nt: TGCGCCAGCAGCTTGACAGGGGGGAATGGTGGCTACACCTTC; d_call: TRBD1; v_call: TRBV5-1; clone_size: .; j_call: TRBJ1-2
cdr3_aa: CASSLSSAGARGYTF; cdr3_nt: TGTGCCAGCAGTCTATCCTCCGCAGGGGCTCGTGGCTACACCTTC; d_call: .; v_call: TRBV6-5; clone_size: .; j_call: TRBJ1-2
cdr3_aa: CASSLYVDRGDTDTQYF; cdr3_nt: TGTGCCAGCAGCTTATACGTAGACAGGGGGGACACAGATACGCAGTATTTT; d_call: TRBD1; v_call: TRBV7-3; clone_size: .; j_call: TRBJ2-3
cdr3_aa: CASSQGRGTYNEQFF; cdr3_nt: TGCGCCAGCAGCCAAGGGCGGGGGACCTACAATGAGCAGTTCTTC; d_call: TRBD2; v_call: TRBV4-3; clone_size: .; j_call: TRBJ2-1
cdr3_aa: CASSSPGTGWGLGQYF; cdr3_nt: TGTGCCAGCAGTTCTCCCGGGACAGGGTGGGGGTTAGGGCAGTACTTC; d_call: TRBD1; v_call: TRBV5-6; clone_size: .; j_call: TRBJ2-7
cdr3_aa: CAISAQGASYEQYF; cdr3_nt: TGTGCCATCAGCGCACAGGGGGCCTCCTACGAGCAGTACTTC; d_call: TRBD1; v_call: TRBV10-3; clone_size: .; j_call: TRBJ2-7
cdr3_aa: CASSRTGGAGYGYTF; cdr3_nt: TGTGCCAGCAGCAGGACAGGGGGCGCCGGCTATGGCTACACCTTC; d_call: TRBD1; v_call: TRBV7-2; clone_size: .; j_call: TRBJ1-2
cdr3_aa: CASSLETGTGSLSSYGYTF; cdr3_nt: TGTGCCAGCAGCCTTGAGACCGGGACAGGGTCCCTATCTTCCTATGGCTACACCTTC; d_call: TRBD1; v_call: TRBV3-1/TRBV3-2; clone_size: .; j_call: TRBJ1-2
cdr3_aa: CAISESGTVGMNTEAFF; cdr3_nt: TGTGCCATCAGTGAGTCCGGGACAGTAGGCATGAACACTGAAGCTTTCTTT; d_call: TRBD1; v_call: TRBV10-3; clone_size: .; j_call: TRBJ1-1
cdr3_aa: CASSPLAGANTGELFF; cdr3_nt: TGTGCCAGCTCACCATTAGCAGGGGCGAACACCGGGGAGCTGTTTTTT; d_call: .; v_call: TRBV18; clone_size: .; j_call: TRBJ2-2
cdr3_aa: CASSTGQGPYPQHF; cdr3_nt: TGTGCCAGCAGTACCGGACAGGGACCATATCCCCAGCATTTT; d_call: TRBD1; v_call: TRBV6-5; clone_size: .; j_call: TRBJ1-5
cdr3_aa: CASGLTSYEQYF; cdr3_nt: TGTGCCAGCGGACTGACCTCCTACGAGCAGTACTTC; d_call: .; v_call: TRBV2; clone_size: .; j_call: TRBJ2-7
cdr3_aa: CASSPWTAMRHNEQFF; cdr3_nt: TGTGCCAGCAGCCCCTGGACTGCTATGAGACACAATGAGCAGTTCTTC; d_call: .; v_call: TRBV11-2; clone_size: .; j_call: TRBJ2-1
cdr3_aa: CASSERQGADGGYTF; cdr3_nt: TGTGCCAGCAGCGAACGACAGGGGGCGGACGGTGGCTACACCTTC; d_call: TRBD1; v_call: TRBV7-9; clone_size: .; j_call: TRBJ1-2
cdr3_aa: CASSTGGYDQPQHF; cdr3_nt: TGTGCCAGCAGTACAGGGGGCTATGATCAGCCCCAGCATTTT; d_call: TRBD1; v_call: TRBV28; clone_size: .; j_call: TRBJ1-5
cdr3_aa: CASSFGRTRNTEAFF; cdr3_nt: TGTGCCAGCAGCTTTGGACGGACTCGGAACACTGAAGCTTTCTTT; d_call: .; v_call: TRBV7-9; clone_size: once; j_call: TRBJ1-1
cdr3_aa: CASSLSETPYEQYF; cdr3_nt: TGTGCCAGCAGTTTATCAGAAACCCCCTACGAGCAGTACTTC; d_call: .; v_call: TRBV28; clone_size: .; j_call: TRBJ2-7
cdr3_aa: CASSQFGGGPNEQFF; cdr3_nt: TGTGCCAGCAGCCAATTCGGGGGGGGCCCAAATGAGCAGTTCTTC; d_call: TRBD2; v_call: TRBV5-4; clone_size: .; j_call: TRBJ2-1
cdr3_aa: CASTPGLGLYNSPLHF; cdr3_nt: TGTGCCAGCACCCCCGGACTAGGTCTCTATAATTCACCCCTCCACTTT; d_call: .; v_call: TRBV7-8; clone_size: few; j_call: TRBJ1-6
cdr3_aa: CASSAGSPNEKLFF; cdr3_nt: TGTGCCAGCAGCGCGGGTTCGCCGAATGAAAAACTGTTTTTT; d_call: .; v_call: TRBV9; clone_size: once; j_call: TRBJ1-4
cdr3_aa: CASSSHPGITEAFF; cdr3_nt: TGTGCCAGCAGTTCCCACCCAGGGATCACTGAAGCTTTCTTT; d_call: .; v_call: TRBV28; clone_size: .; j_call: TRBJ1-1
cdr3_aa: CASSRTVGPTF; cdr3_nt: TGTGCCAGCAGCAGGACAGTGGGGCCCACCTTC; d_call: .; v_call: TRBV6-6; clone_size: .; j_call: TRBJ1-2
cdr3_aa: CASRPKSGRISRTDTQYF; cdr3_nt: TGTGCAAGTCGCCCTAAAAGCGGGAGGATCTCGCGCACAGATACGCAGTATTTT; d_call: .; v_call: TRBV12-2; clone_size: .; j_call: TRBJ2-3
cdr3_aa: CASSVATGGNEQFF; cdr3_nt: TGTGCCAGCAGTGTAGCCACGGGGGGCAATGAGCAGTTCTTC; d_call: TRBD2; v_call: TRBV2; clone_size: .; j_call: TRBJ2-1
cdr3_aa: CASSSPEGVRKEQFF; cdr3_nt: TGTGCCAGCAGTTCTCCCGAGGGAGTTAGGAAGGAGCAGTTCTTC; d_call: .; v_call: TRBV27; clone_size: .; j_call: TRBJ2-1
cdr3_aa: CASSSQTSGSYNEQFF; cdr3_nt: TGTGCCAGCAGCTCTCAGACTAGCGGGTCCTACAATGAGCAGTTCTTC; d_call: TRBD2; v_call: TRBV11-2; clone_size: .; j_call: TRBJ2-1
cdr3_aa: CASGGAHEQYF; cdr3_nt: TGTGCCAGCGGGGGGGCGCACGAGCAGTACTTC; d_call: .; v_call: TRBV11-1; clone_size: .; j_call: TRBJ2-7
cdr3_aa: CASSLGDSANYGYTF; cdr3_nt: TGTGCCAGCAGCCTTGGGGACAGTGCTAACTATGGCTACACCTTC; d_call: TRBD1; v_call: TRBV9; clone_size: .; j_call: TRBJ1-2